The text below deals with one T cell receptor beta chain. The data belong to a study of long-term antiretroviral therapy in people with HIV. Trimming pared 2 bases from V and 1 base from J, leaving 8 bases between. CDR3 length: 14 residues. From germline, CDR1 is SGHNT and CDR2 YYREEE (reference sequence). At the survey level, the v3.0 immunoSEQ assay was run. The repertoire was sequenced with immunoSEQ multiplex PCR; TCRdb's copy has only in-frame clones and lacks some. Altogether 25,000 to 35,000 clones are present, approximately 86% being singletons, with the ten largest covering more than 6.5%. The clonotype originates from a man in his fifties with HIV. The chain is built from TRBV5-4 and TRBJ2-3; tentative D call: TRBD2 (6 bases). Sequencing was performed on unsorted PBMCs, taken roughly 5 years before starting antiretroviral therapy. CDR3 loop: CASSFWGGTDTQYF. Here the CDR3 DNA reads TGTGCCAGCAGCTTCTGGGGGGGCACAGATACGCAGTATTTT.